This is a list of T cell receptor beta chains from one sample in a study of control samples from healthy donors and cancer patients. Libraries were prepared by immunoSEQ multiplex PCR; TCRdb keeps only in-frame clonotypes and omits some of them. Here the sample spans roughly 74,000 clones, around 94% being singletons. Source material: blood. These receptor sequences come from a woman between 18 and 30 years old in good health. Each CDR3 is given with its conserved first and last residue. The D gene is left open where the match is weak. The size of a clone is reported for some rows only, either as once, few or many, or as a class for expanded clones.

TRBV11-3	TRBJ2-7	15	TRBD2	.	TGTGCCAGCAGCCAGCAAGCGGGAGGGCCTTACGAGCAGTACTTC	CASSQQAGGPYEQYF
TRBV6-2/TRBV6-3	TRBJ2-7	16	TRBD1	once	TGTGCCAGCAGTTCGAGAGGGACAGGGGAGTGGTACGAGCAGTACTTC	CASSSRGTGEWYEQYF
TRBV7-6	TRBJ2-2	15	TRBD1	.	TGTGCCAGCAGCCAGACAGGGGCGACGACCGGGGAGCTGTTTTTT	CASSQTGATTGELFF
TRBV6-5	TRBJ2-7	11	.	.	TGTGCCAGCTCGACCGGCTACGAGCAGTACTTC	CASSTGYEQYF
TRBV5-4	TRBJ2-7	13	TRBD1	.	TGTGCCAGCAGCTGGAACAGGGGCTACGAGCAGTACTTC	CASSWNRGYEQYF
TRBV5-1	TRBJ1-6	18	.	.	TGCGCCAGCAGCTCCTCCTCCGTAAAGTCCTCCTATAATTCACCCCTCCACTTT	CASSSSSVKSSYNSPLHF
TRBV15	TRBJ1-2	16	.	.	TGTGCCACCAGCAGAGATTCTTTGGGGAAATCGTATGGCTACACCTTC	CATSRDSLGKSYGYTF
TRBV27	TRBJ1-5	15	TRBD1	once	TGTGCCAGCAGTGTCGGGACAGGGAGGGAACAGCCCCAGCATTTT	CASSVGTGREQPQHF
TRBV28	TRBJ1-5	12	.	.	TGTGCCAGCAGCCCATCAAATCAGCCCCAGCATTTT	CASSPSNQPQHF
TRBV19	TRBJ1-6	14	.	.	TGTGCCAGTATCTCCGGCGGGAGACATTCACCCCTCCACTTT	CASISGGRHSPLHF
TRBV2	TRBJ1-3	16	TRBD1	once	TGTGCCACCATAGGACAGGACCAAATCTCTGGAAACACCATATATTTT	CATIGQDQISGNTIYF
TRBV19	TRBJ1-1	16	.	.	TGTGCCAGTAGCCCCTCGGCATTGACAGTGAACACTGAAGCTTTCTTT	CASSPSALTVNTEAFF
TRBV2	TRBJ1-1	17	.	.	TGTGCCAGCAGTGATAGACAGGCCCGCGACATCCACACTGAAGCTTTCTTT	CASSDRQARDIHTEAFF
TRBV7-8	TRBJ1-6	15	TRBD1	.	TGTGCCAGCAGCCCATTAGGGACAGGGGCATCACCCCTCCACTTT	CASSPLGTGASPLHF
TRBV29-1	TRBJ2-3	17	.	.	TGCAGCGTTGAAAGAGCGGCTAGCGCACTGTCGACAGATACGCAGTATTTT	CSVERAASALSTDTQYF
TRBV7-8	TRBJ2-7	11	.	.	TGTGCCAGCAGCTTAGTGGGGGAGCAGTACTTC	CASSLVGEQYF
TRBV12-5	TRBJ1-1	13	.	.	TGTGCTAGTGGTTTGACGACGAACACTGAAGCTTTCTTT	CASGLTTNTEAFF
TRBV28	TRBJ2-3	21	TRBD2	.	TGTGCCAGCAGTTTGATGCCCGGGGTCGGACTAGCGGGAGGGAAGGGAGATACGCAGTATTTT	CASSLMPGVGLAGGKGDTQYF
TRBV2	TRBJ1-5	14	.	.	TGTGCCAGCTGCCTCGGGGAGACCAATCAGCCCCAGCATTTT	CASCLGETNQPQHF
TRBV9	TRBJ1-4	14	TRBD1	.	TGTGCCAGCAGCGTAGGCAGGGGGCGCGAAAAACTGTTTTTT	CASSVGRGREKLFF
TRBV9	TRBJ2-7	13	.	.	TGTGCCAGCAGCCTTGGGACTTCTTACGAGCAGTACTTC	CASSLGTSYEQYF
TRBV19	TRBJ2-7	14	.	.	TGTGCCAGTAGTGACAGGTCCTATTCCTACGAGCAGTACTTC	CASSDRSYSYEQYF
TRBV10-2	TRBJ1-2	15	.	.	TGCGCCAGCAGTGAGTCGGCCACGGGTGTAGGGGACTACACCTTC	CASSESATGVGDYTF
TRBV5-1	TRBJ1-1	14	TRBD1	.	TGCGCCAGCAGCATACGGACAGGGAACACTGAAGCTTTCTTT	CASSIRTGNTEAFF
TRBV7-6	TRBJ2-3	17	.	.	TGTGCCAGCAGCCACTTCCAGACAGGCGGGGGCACAGATACGCAGTATTTT	CASSHFQTGGGTDTQYF
TRBV19	TRBJ2-5	11	.	.	TGTGCCAGTAGTCTCTCGGAGACCCAGTACTTC	CASSLSETQYF
TRBV10-3	TRBJ1-2	13	.	.	TGTGCCATCAGCCCTGGATCAGACTATGGCTACACCTTC	CAISPGSDYGYTF
TRBV3-1/TRBV3-2	TRBJ2-7	16	.	once	TGTGCCAGCAGCCAAGCTCCTTACAGGGAGGCCTACGAGCAGTACTTC	CASSQAPYREAYEQYF
TRBV6-5	TRBJ2-7	15	.	.	TGTGCCAGCAGTTGGACCCGGACAGCCTCCTACGAGCAGTACTTC	CASSWTRTASYEQYF
TRBV7-6	TRBJ2-3	13	.	.	TGTGCCAGCAGCTCTATTAGCACAGATACGCAGTATTTT	CASSSISTDTQYF